This is a list of T cell receptor beta chains from one sample in a study of metastatic and nonmetastatic thyroid tumors. TCRdb re-clonotyped the PCR reads through MiXCR. The table records more than 40,000 clones, more than 20% of them present only once. Sample: tumor tissue. The source is a female donor with papillary thyroid cancer or a benign thyroid nodule (not recorded which). Some clones in this sample may be carry-over from other donors' samples. Each CDR3 is given with its conserved first and last residue. The D gene is left open where the match is weak. Clone size appears in some rows only: once, few, many, or a class for an expanded clone.

few	TRBV2	NA	TRBJ1-5	CASKPGRGNQPQHF	TGTGCCAGCAAGCCAGGGCGAGGCAATCAGCCCCAGCATTTT
NA	TRBV6-2/TRBV6-3	NA	TRBJ2-5	CASNESDNQEAQYF	TGTGCCAGCAACGAATCGGACAACCAAGAGGCCCAGTACTTC
NA	TRBV24-1	NA	TRBJ2-2	CATSDFTYTGELFF	TGTGCCACCAGTGATTTCACTTACACCGGGGAGCTGTTTTTT
many	TRBV11-1	TRBD2	TRBJ2-3	CASTLPRAGETADTQYF	TGTGCCAGCACCCTACCGCGGGCGGGGGAGACCGCAGATACGCAGTATTTT
many	TRBV5-5	NA	TRBJ1-2	CASSLLGQFLRGYTF	TGTGCCAGCAGCCTGCTAGGACAGTTCCTTCGTGGCTACACCTTC
many	TRBV5-1	TRBD1	TRBJ2-7	CASSGGQGPYEQYF	TGCGCCAGCAGCGGAGGACAGGGACCCTACGAGCAGTACTTC
many	TRBV11-3	NA	TRBJ1-1	CASSLVWDNFMNTEAFF	TGTGCCAGCAGCTTAGTGTGGGACAACTTCATGAACACTGAAGCTTTCTTT
many	TRBV5-1	TRBD1	TRBJ1-1	CASSWTGGSTEAFF	TGCGCCAGCAGCTGGACAGGGGGGAGCACTGAAGCTTTCTTT
many	TRBV10-3	NA	TRBJ1-2	CAISESGGFYGYTF	TGTGCCATCAGTGAGTCGGGAGGGTTTTATGGCTACACCTTC
NA	TRBV2	NA	TRBJ2-1	CASRSSGSSYNEQFF	TGTGCCAGCAGGAGTAGCGGTTCGTCCTACAATGAGCAGTTCTTC
NA	TRBV20-1	NA	TRBJ2-1	CSASVGARYNEQFF	TGCAGTGCTAGTGTGGGGGCGCGATACAATGAGCAGTTCTTC
few	TRBV6-2/TRBV6-3	TRBD2	TRBJ2-3	CASSWRETDTQYF	TGTGCCAGCAGTTGGCGGGAGACAGATACGCAGTATTTT
few	TRBV11-2	NA	TRBJ2-1	CASSLEVFGNEQFF	TGTGCCAGCAGCCTAGAAGTGTTTGGCAATGAGCAGTTCTTC
few	TRBV6-1	TRBD1	TRBJ1-5	CASSVKQGQPQHF	TGTGCCAGCAGTGTAAAACAGGGGCAGCCCCAGCATTTT
few	TRBV12-3/TRBV12-4	NA	TRBJ1-3	CASSNYRQVSSGNTIYF	TGTGCCAGCAGTAACTACCGACAAGTCTCTTCTGGAAACACCATATATTTT
NA	TRBV19	TRBD2	TRBJ2-1	CASSLGLAGEDEQFF	TGTGCCAGTAGTTTGGGACTAGCGGGAGAGGATGAGCAGTTCTTC
NA	TRBV2	NA	TRBJ1-4	CASRVNNEKLFF	TGTGCCAGCAGGGTCAATAATGAAAAACTGTTTTTT
few	TRBV3-1	TRBD2	TRBJ2-3	CASSPSAGGLDTQYF	TGTGCCAGCAGCCCCTCGGCGGGAGGGCTGGATACGCAGTATTTT
few	TRBV3-1	NA	TRBJ2-7	CASSQTCKADQYF	TGTGCCAGCAGCCAAACATGTAAAGCCGATCAGTACTTC
many	TRBV10-3	TRBD1	TRBJ1-5	CAISEGTAFRNQPQHF	TGTGCCATCAGTGAGGGGACAGCCTTTCGCAATCAGCCCCAGCATTTT
few	TRBV11-2	TRBD1	TRBJ1-6	CASSFGGTGGSPLHF	TGTGCCAGCAGCTTCGGGGGGACAGGCGGATCACCCCTCCACTTT
NA	TRBV6-1	TRBD1	TRBJ1-2	CASRTGQHSNYGYTF	TGTGCCAGCCGGACAGGGCAGCACTCTAACTATGGCTACACCTTC
few	TRBV2	NA	TRBJ1-5	CASRRDSNQPQHF	TGTGCCAGCAGGAGGGACAGCAATCAGCCCCAGCATTTT
NA	TRBV25-1	TRBD2	TRBJ2-7	CASSGSGAYEQYF	TGTGCCAGCAGTGGGAGCGGGGCCTACGAGCAGTACTTC
many	TRBV7-2	TRBD2	TRBJ2-5	CASRLAGEETQYF	TGTGCCAGCAGGCTAGCGGGAGAAGAGACCCAGTACTTC
NA	TRBV30	TRBD1	TRBJ1-2	CANSGTGAYGYTF	TGTGCCAACTCCGGGACAGGAGCCTATGGCTACACCTTC
NA	TRBV5-1	NA	TRBJ2-1	CASSSTPPGEPHNEQFF	TGCGCCAGCAGCTCGACCCCTCCGGGAGAGCCCCACAATGAGCAGTTCTTC
NA	TRBV11-2	NA	TRBJ1-1	CASSLGGGNTEAFF	TGTGCCAGCAGCTTAGGGGGAGGGAACACTGAAGCTTTCTTT
NA	TRBV6-5	NA	TRBJ1-2	CASSSSPEIRGYTF	TGTGCCAGCAGTTCTAGCCCAGAGATCCGGGGCTACACCTTC
medium-sized	TRBV4-2	NA	TRBJ2-3	CASSHSRLGGGPDTQYF	TGTGCCAGCAGCCATTCCAGACTAGGAGGGGGCCCAGATACGCAGTATTTT
NA	TRBV6-4	NA	TRBJ1-2	CASRMTVQEGYTF	TGTGCCAGCAGAATGACAGTCCAGGAAGGCTACACCTTC
once	TRBV14	NA	TRBJ2-3	CASSQGYRPDTQYF	TGTGCCAGCAGCCAAGGATATAGACCAGATACGCAGTATTTT
many	TRBV7-9	NA	TRBJ2-5	CASSKGGLETQYF	TGTGCCAGCAGCAAGGGGGGTTTGGAGACCCAGTACTTC
medium-sized	TRBV29-1	TRBD1	TRBJ2-7	CSVATGNEQYF	TGCAGCGTTGCGACAGGGAACGAGCAGTACTTC
NA	TRBV11-2	NA	TRBJ1-2	CASSTHGGLKDGYTF	TGTGCCAGCAGCACTCACGGGGGTCTCAAGGATGGCTACACCTTC
many	TRBV11-2	NA	TRBJ2-2	CASSLGRGRELFF	TGTGCCAGCAGCTTAGGTCGGGGCAGGGAGCTGTTTTTT
few	TRBV5-8	NA	TRBJ1-2	CASSSSPRGLLGYTF	TGTGCCAGCAGCTCGTCCCCACGAGGGCTGTTGGGCTACACCTTC
NA	TRBV15	NA	TRBJ2-7	CATSRDETYQHF	TGTGCCACCAGCAGAGATGAGACCTATCAGCACTTC
few	TRBV12-3/TRBV12-4	NA	TRBJ2-2	CASSLLAGELFF	TGTGCCAGCAGTTTACTAGCCGGGGAGCTGTTTTTT